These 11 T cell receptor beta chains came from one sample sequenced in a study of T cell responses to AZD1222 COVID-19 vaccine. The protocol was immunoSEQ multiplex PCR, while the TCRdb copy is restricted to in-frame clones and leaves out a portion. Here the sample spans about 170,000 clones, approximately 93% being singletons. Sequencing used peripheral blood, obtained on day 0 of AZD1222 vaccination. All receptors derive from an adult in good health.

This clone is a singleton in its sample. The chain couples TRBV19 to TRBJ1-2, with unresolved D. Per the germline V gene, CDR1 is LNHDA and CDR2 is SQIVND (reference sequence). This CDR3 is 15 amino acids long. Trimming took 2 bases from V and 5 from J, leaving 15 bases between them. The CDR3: CASSIQRRLRYGYTF. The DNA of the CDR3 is TGTGCCAGTAGTATACAACGGAGGCTGAGATATGGCTACACCTTC.

The CDR3 region is CASSPMNTEAFF. CDR3 coding DNA: TGTGCCAGCAGCCCAATGAACACTGAAGCTTTCTTT. The J gene is TRBJ1-1, the V gene TRBV5-4, with D unclear. The germline V gene has CDR1 SGHNT and CDR2 YYREEE (reference sequence). Trimming took 4 bases from V and 0 from J, leaving 4 bases between them. This CDR3 comprises 12 residues.

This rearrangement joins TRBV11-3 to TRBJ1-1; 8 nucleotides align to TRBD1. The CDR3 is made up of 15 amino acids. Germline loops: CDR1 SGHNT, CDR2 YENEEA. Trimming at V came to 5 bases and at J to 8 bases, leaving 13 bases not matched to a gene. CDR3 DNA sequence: TGTGCCAGCAGCCGCGACGGGACAGGCCAGAAAGAAGCTTTCTTT. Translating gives CASSRDGTGQKEAFF.

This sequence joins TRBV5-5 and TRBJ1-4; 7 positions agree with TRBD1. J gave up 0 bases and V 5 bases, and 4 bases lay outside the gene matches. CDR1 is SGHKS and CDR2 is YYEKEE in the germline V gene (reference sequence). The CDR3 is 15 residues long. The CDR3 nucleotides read TGTGCCAGCAGGACCGGGACAGCAACTAATGAAAAACTGTTTTTT. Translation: CASRTGTATNEKLFF.

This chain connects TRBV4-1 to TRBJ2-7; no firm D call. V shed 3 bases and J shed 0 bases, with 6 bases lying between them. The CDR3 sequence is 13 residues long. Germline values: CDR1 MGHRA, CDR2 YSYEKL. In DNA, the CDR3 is TGCGCCAGCAGCCAGGGGAACTCCTACGAGCAGTACTTC. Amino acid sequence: CASSQGNSYEQYF.

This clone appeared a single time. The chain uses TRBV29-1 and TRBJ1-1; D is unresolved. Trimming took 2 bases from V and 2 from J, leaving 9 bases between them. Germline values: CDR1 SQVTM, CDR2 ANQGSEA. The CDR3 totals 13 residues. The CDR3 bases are TGCAGCGTTGAAAAACGGAGCAACACTGAAGCTTTCTTT. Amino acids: CSVEKRSNTEAFF.

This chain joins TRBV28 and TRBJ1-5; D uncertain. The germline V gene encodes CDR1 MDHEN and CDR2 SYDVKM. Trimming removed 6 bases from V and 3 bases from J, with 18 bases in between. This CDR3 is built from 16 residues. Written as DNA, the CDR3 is TGTGCCAGCAGGTCTTGGGGATTTGGTCCCAATCAGCCCCAGCATTTT. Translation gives CASRSWGFGPNQPQHF.

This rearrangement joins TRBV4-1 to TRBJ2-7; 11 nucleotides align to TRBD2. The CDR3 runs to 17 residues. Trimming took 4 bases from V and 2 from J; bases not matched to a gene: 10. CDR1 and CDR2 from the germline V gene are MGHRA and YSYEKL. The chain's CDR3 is CASSPRPTSGSTYEQYF. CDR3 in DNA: TGCGCCAGCAGCCCTCGGCCAACTAGCGGGAGCACCTACGAGCAGTACTTC.

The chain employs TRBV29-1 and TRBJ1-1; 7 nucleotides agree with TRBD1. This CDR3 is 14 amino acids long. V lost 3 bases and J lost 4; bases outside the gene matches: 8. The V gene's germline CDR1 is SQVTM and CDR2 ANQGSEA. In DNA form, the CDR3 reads TGCAGCGTTGAGTCCCCGGGACAGACCACTGAAGCTTTCTTT. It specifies CSVESPGQTTEAFF.

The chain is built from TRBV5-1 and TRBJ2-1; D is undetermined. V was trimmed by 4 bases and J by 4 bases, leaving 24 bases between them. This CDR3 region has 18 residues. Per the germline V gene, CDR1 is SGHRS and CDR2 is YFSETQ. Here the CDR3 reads CASSPAPLPGNFYNEQFF. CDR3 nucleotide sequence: TGCGCCAGCAGCCCTGCCCCCCTTCCAGGAAATTTTTACAATGAGCAGTTCTTC.

CDR3 amino acids: CASSATGVQETQYF. The CDR3 DNA sequence: TGTGCCAGCAGCGCAACAGGGGTCCAAGAGACCCAGTACTTC. The rearrangement joins TRBV9 to TRBJ2-5; 7 bases align to TRBD1. V lost 3 bases and J lost 1; bases outside the gene matches: 3. From germline, CDR1 is SGDLS and CDR2 YYNGEE. The CDR3 loop spans 14 amino acids.